One sample yielded the 6 T cell receptor beta chains listed below, sequenced in a study of cytotoxic CD8 clonotypes in ibrutinib-treated CLL. This table comes from immunoSEQ multiplex PCR, and its TCRdb copy is limited to in-frame clones, with some not included. The sample lists 29,000 or so clones; more than 65% were seen once. The material sequenced was PBMCs, taken after 24 months of ibrutinib treatment. These receptors originate from a human donor with chronic lymphocytic leukemia.

The chain couples TRBV5-8 to TRBJ1-2, with D perhaps matching TRBD1 (6 bases). The V end was cut by 0 bases, the J end by 5 bases, with 14 bases between. CDR1 SGHTS and CDR2 YDEGEE come from the germline V gene. CDR3 length: 15 amino acids. The DNA for the CDR3 is TGTGCCAGCAGCTTGGTGGGATACAGGGTTTATGGCTACACCTTC. Its protein is CASSLVGYRVYGYTF.

The gene calls are TRBV6-5 and TRBJ2-2; tentatively, D is TRBD2 (5 bases). The V end lost 0 bases, the J end lost 8 bases, and 7 bases lay between the germline ends. The CDR3 is 13 residues long. Germline V gives CDR1 MNHEY, CDR2 SVGAGI. The CDR3 DNA is TGTGCCAGCAGTTACTCGAGGGCTGGGGAGCTGTTTTTT. This codes for CASSYSRAGELFF.

The V gene is TRBV7-2, the J gene TRBJ1-5; D remains ambiguous. CDR3 length equals 16 residues. Per the germline V gene, CDR1 is SGHTA and CDR2 is FQGNSA. V dropped 1 base and J dropped 3 bases, with 13 bases sitting between them. The CDR3 bases are TGTGCCAGCAGCTTAGAAGGAGGGAGAAACAATCAGCCCCAGCATTTT. Translating gives CASSLEGGRNNQPQHF.

The chain uses TRBV6-5 and TRBJ2-7; 7 bases are a match to TRBD1. The CDR3 contains 13 residues. The germline V gene has CDR1 MNHEY and CDR2 SVGAGI. Trimming cost V 5 bases and J 5 bases; bases outside gene matches: 6. CDR3 loop: CASSPRGRDEQYF. CDR3 coding DNA: TGTGCCAGCAGTCCAAGGGGGCGCGACGAGCAGTACTTC.

The gene calls are TRBV19 and TRBJ2-7, with TRBD1 matching over 9 bases. This CDR3 region has 14 residues. The V gene's germline CDR1 is LNHDA and CDR2 SQIVND (reference sequence). V trimming: 6 bases; J trimming: 2 bases; junction bases outside the gene matches: 5. The CDR3 DNA sequence: TGTGCCAGTAGCCCGACAGGGGGTACCTACGAGCAGTACTTC. Translating it yields CASSPTGGTYEQYF. Full variable domain (missing parts from reference TRBV19 and TRBJ2-7): DGGITQSPKYLFRKEGQNVTLSCEQNLNHDAMYWYRQDPGQGLRLIYYSQIVNDFQKGDIAEGYSVSREKKESFPLTVTSAQKNPTAFYLCASSPTGGTYEQYFGPGTRLTVT.

The chain is built from TRBV7-8 and TRBJ2-7; 7 nucleotides align to TRBD1. The CDR3 consists of 13 residues. After removal of 2 bases from V and 2 bases from J, the junction contained 0 bases not matched to a gene. Germline V gene lookup returns CDR1 SGHVS and CDR2 FQNEAQ. The CDR3 is CASSLRGPYEQYF. The CDR3 nucleotides are TGTGCCAGCAGCTTAAGGGGGCCCTACGAGCAGTACTTC.